The clone carrying this TCR beta chain was observed many times. What it recognizes is unknown. This record comes from a study of T cell repertoires in cytomegalovirus infection. Study context: Through public TCR beta signatures, both CMV infection and matching HLA type were indicated.

TCRdb re-derived calls from the reads in MiXCR, one entry per CDR3 protein. Of 80,000 or so distinct CDR3 sequences in the sample, about 24% were seen once. Study results and limitations: Cumulative public TCR beta family frequency identified CMV carriers with the relevant HLA. Clonotype analysis showed dominance of the ex vivo response by HLA-C-restricted CMV-specific TCR beta clonotypes.

CDR3 length: 15 amino acids. V was pared by 3 bases and J by 4 bases, with 5 bases of the junction left unmatched. Germline V gene data show CDR1 as LNHDA and CDR2 as SQIVND (reference sequence). The rearrangement joins TRBV19 to TRBJ2-1; 8 positions match TRBD1. This receptor was obtained from a human donor in good health (CMV status not recorded). Some clones in this sample may be carry-over from other donors' samples. Specimen: CD8+ T cells from cultured PBMCs, collected from culture after CMV antigen stimulation. The DNA of the CDR3 is TGTGCCAGTAGTATGCCCGGGGACAGGTACAATGAGCAGTTCTTC. It specifies CASSMPGDRYNEQFF.